One and the same sample provided the 2 T cell receptor beta chains below, sequenced in a study of T cell repertoires in cytomegalovirus infection. TCRdb ran MiXCR on the reads and lists one entry per CDR3 protein. The table shows approximately 190,000 distinct CDR3 sequences, with 7.5% to 10% occurring only once. Sequences were obtained from PBMCs. The receptors stem from a human donor in good health (CMV status not recorded). Some clones in this sample may be carry-over from other donors' samples.

CDR3 sequence: CASSDTLAAYNEQFF. Here the CDR3 DNA reads TGTGCCAGCAGTGACACACTAGCGGCTTACAATGAGCAGTTCTTC. The chain has TRBV6-4 and TRBJ2-1, with 8 bases aligning to TRBD2. Germline loops: CDR1 MRHNA, CDR2 SNTAGT. The CDR3 loop spans 15 amino acids. The V segment lost 2 bases and the J segment 4 bases; nucleotides outside the gene matches: 4.

There are a few counts of this clonotype. CDR3 amino acids: CASSRGVSEKLFF. For the CDR3, the DNA is TGTGCCAGCAGTAGGGGCGTCAGTGAAAAACTGTTTTTT. V and J are TRBV11-2 and TRBJ1-4, with D possibly TRBD1 on 5 matching bases. Trimming stripped 6 bases from V and 7 bases from J, with 12 bases between. Germline CDR1 and CDR2: SGHAT and FQNNGV. The CDR3 runs 13 residues. Full variable domain (missing parts from reference TRBV11-2 and TRBJ1-4): EAGVAQSPRYKIIEKRQSVAFWCNPISGHATLYWYQQILGQGPKLLIQFQNNGVVDDSQLPKDRFSAERLKGVDSTLKIQPAKLEDSAVYLCASSRGVSEKLFFGSGTQLSVL.